This T cell receptor beta chain was captured in a study of shared clonotypes between healthy human individuals. Overall study: Plates per donor: three CD4 naive, three CD4 memory, two CD8 naive, one CD8 memory.

Germline V gene data show CDR1 as SGHAT and CDR2 as FQNNGV. This CDR3 spans 18 amino acids. The J segment lost 5 bases and the V segment lost 1 base, leaving 13 bases of the junction unmatched. Produced via immunoSEQ multiplex PCR; TCRdb's table is partial and in-frame only. This sample carries about 2.2 million clones, 80% to 95% of them seen once, and the ten largest clones take under 2%. Worth noting for this clone: Its antigen is unknown.

In the naive CD8 group, cells lacked CD45RO and were positively selected for CCR7, so terminally differentiated effector memory CD45RA+ cells were left out. Donors comprised healthy HIV-negative adults lacking recent acute infections or vaccinations. Overall study findings and caveats: Genetic and exposure-history diversity was limited by the small donor number. Generation probabilities of non-shared clonotypes were lower (relative to those shared by all four donors).

This receptor was taken from a man in his late teens or twenties in good health. Some clones in this sample may be carry-over from other donors' samples. Sequences were obtained from naive CD8+ T cells from PBMCs. The chain employs TRBV11-2 and TRBJ2-5, with 10 bases that match TRBD1. This CDR3 is CASSLGLLGTGAGETQYF. CDR3 in DNA: TGTGCCAGCAGCTTAGGGTTACTAGGGACAGGGGCCGGGGAGACCCAGTACTTC.